The 10 T cell receptor beta chains given below trace back to one sample, sequenced in a study of blood T cell repertoires in COVID-19 (dated by TCRdb to 2020 to 2022). The protocol used for the library was the immunoSEQ multiplex PCR assay. TCRdb holds this immuneACCESS table with in-frame rearrangements only. Some clones are missing; in checked studies, unresolved V genes explain under half, and the rest has no known cause. The sample table lists 250,000 to 300,000 clones, 75% to 90% of them with a count of one. 3.5% to 5.5% of the sample is taken by the ten largest. Sequencing was carried out using peripheral blood. The receptors stem from a man in his sixties who had recovered from COVID-19.

This clone occurred a few times. V is TRBV7-9 and J is TRBJ2-2; D may be TRBD1 (6 bases). Germline CDR1 is SEHNR and CDR2 is FQNEAQ (reference sequence). This CDR3 has 14 residues. With 5 bases removed from V and 6 bases from J, the gap between germline ends came to 13 bases. Here the CDR3 reads CASSQDRRAGELFF. CDR3 nucleotides: TGTGCCAGCAGCCAGGACAGAAGAGCCGGGGAGCTGTTTTTT.

J is TRBJ1-1 and V is TRBV5-1; 7 bases line up with TRBD1. Trimming at V came to 5 bases and at J to 4 bases, leaving 8 bases not matched to a gene. Germline loops: CDR1 SGHRS, CDR2 YFSETQ. The CDR3 runs 14 residues. The CDR3 DNA follows: TGCGCCAGCAGGCCCTCGACAGGGTCCACTGAAGCTTTCTTT. Translated, it gives CASRPSTGSTEAFF. Filled out from reference TRBV5-1 and TRBJ1-1, the complete variable domain reads KAGVTQTPRYLIKTRGQQVTLSCSPISGHRSVSWYQQTPGQGLQFLFEYFSETQRNKGNFPGRFSGRQFSNSRSEMNVSTLELGDSALYLCASRPSTGSTEAFFGQGTRLTVV.

The rearrangement uses TRBV7-6 and TRBJ2-3; D may be TRBD2 (5 bases). V was trimmed by 1 base and J by 4 bases, leaving 9 bases between them. Per germline, CDR1 SGHVS and CDR2 FNYEAQ. There are 14 residues in the CDR3. The CDR3 sequence is CASSLGAGADTQYF. DNA of the CDR3: TGTGCCAGCAGCTTAGGGGCGGGCGCAGATACGCAGTATTTT. Based on the CDR3 plus reference TRBV7-6 and TRBJ2-3, the full variable domain is GAGVSQSPRYKVTKRGQDVALRCDPISGHVSLYWYRQALGQGPEFLTYFNYEAQQDKSGLPNDRFSAERPEGSISTLTIQRTEQRDSAMYRCASSLGAGADTQYFGPGTRLTVL.

CDR3 loop: CASSLFAANYGYTF. DNA for the CDR3: TGTGCCAGCAGCTTATTCGCGGCCAACTATGGCTACACCTTC. The chain joins TRBV7-8 to TRBJ1-2; the D is unclear. There are 14 residues in the CDR3. Trimming took 2 bases from V and 2 from J, leaving 9 bases between them. Germline CDR1 and CDR2: SGHVS and FQNEAQ.

The rearrangement uses TRBV5-1 and TRBJ2-7; TRBD2 matches at 7 bases. Losses at the gene ends were 4 bases for V and 3 bases for J; bases not matched to a gene: 22. The germline CDR1 and CDR2 sequences are SGHRS and YFSETQ. CDR3 length: 19 residues. The CDR3 loop reads CASSGGPREGRPRVYEQYF. The CDR3 DNA reads as TGCGCCAGCAGCGGAGGGCCGAGGGAGGGTAGGCCGAGGGTCTACGAGCAGTACTTC.

The rearrangement joins TRBV19 to TRBJ1-5; tentatively, D is TRBD1 (6 bases). The ends were cut back, 3 bases at V and 3 bases at J, with 9 bases in the middle. This CDR3 region has 14 residues. Germline V gene sequence: CDR1 LNHDA, CDR2 SQIVND (reference sequence). The CDR3 sequence: CASSIAGVNQPQHF. The CDR3 DNA sequence: TGTGCCAGTAGTATTGCAGGGGTCAATCAGCCCCAGCATTTT.

V and J are TRBV3-1 (or the pseudogene TRBV3-2) and TRBJ1-6; 9 positions agree with TRBD1. Germline trimming cut 1 base from V and 7 bases from J; bases unmatched to any gene: 2. In germline, CDR1 is LGHDT, CDR2 YNNKEL (reference sequence). The CDR3 runs 15 residues. In DNA form, the CDR3 reads TGTGCCAGCAGCCAAGGCGGGACAGGGAATTCACCCCTCCACTTT. Its protein product is CASSQGGTGNSPLHF.

This rearrangement joins TRBV9 to TRBJ2-1, with 12 bases identical to TRBD2. CDR3 size: 16 residues. V shed 0 bases and J 8 bases; nucleotides not matched to a gene: 6. Germline V gene data show CDR1 as SGDLS and CDR2 as YYNGEE. CDR3 residues: CASSVELAGGGDEQFF. For the CDR3, the DNA is TGTGCCAGCAGCGTAGAACTAGCGGGGGGCGGCGATGAGCAGTTCTTC.

The CDR3 here is CASSVGVNEQFF. In DNA, the CDR3 is TGCGCCAGCAGCGTCGGTGTCAATGAGCAGTTCTTC. V and J are TRBV5-1 and TRBJ2-1; no clear D gene. V lost 4 bases and J lost 6, with 8 bases in between. CDR1 and CDR2 from the germline V gene are SGHRS and YFSETQ. The CDR3 spans 12 residues.

The rearrangement links TRBV6-1 to TRBJ2-3, with D maybe TRBD1 (6 bases). Trimming removed 3 bases from V and 1 base from J, with 11 bases in between. The germline V gene encodes CDR1 MNHNS and CDR2 SASEGT. The CDR3 spans 15 residues. CDR3 sequence (DNA): TGTGCCAGCAGTGACCAGCACAGGGGCACAGATACGCAGTATTTT. Protein: CASSDQHRGTDTQYF.